These T cell receptor beta chains were read from a single sample in a study of shared clonotypes between healthy human individuals. Sequencing was performed with immunoSEQ multiplex PCR; in TCRdb, only in-frame clones are kept and a portion is missing. The table lists 400,000 to 600,000 clones, more than 75% of them singletons, with less than 15% in the top ten. Sample: PBMCs. The receptors originated from a woman in her thirties or forties in good health. Some clones in this sample may be carry-over from other donors' samples. Each CDR3 is given with its conserved first and last residue. D genes are given only for firm matches. Rows may omit the clone size; those that give it use once, few, many or a size class.

TRBV10-3	-	TRBJ2-7	-	CAIRGMVSGAYEQYF	TGTGCCATCAGGGGCATGGTGTCAGGGGCGTACGAGCAGTACTTC
TRBV5-4	-	TRBJ2-2	many	CASSLMGNTGELFF	TGTGCCAGCAGCTTAATGGGGAACACCGGGGAGCTGTTTTTT
TRBV10-3	-	TRBJ2-6	-	CAISESGANVLTF	TGTGCCATCAGTGAGTCTGGGGCCAACGTCCTGACTTTC
TRBV2	-	TRBJ1-2	-	CASSPTGYGYTF	TGTGCCAGCAGCCCAACAGGGTATGGCTACACCTTC
TRBV4-2	TRBD1	TRBJ2-7	once	CASSQPGQRLYEQYF	TGTGCCAGCAGCCAACCGGGACAGAGACTCTACGAGCAGTACTTC
TRBV13	-	TRBJ1-1	-	CASRKGLWAEAFF	TGTGCCAGCAGGAAAGGGTTGTGGGCTGAAGCTTTCTTT
TRBV18	-	TRBJ2-3	-	CASSPRISQDTQYF	TGTGCCAGCTCACCGAGGATCTCTCAAGATACGCAGTATTTT
TRBV4-2	TRBD1	TRBJ1-3	-	CASSARDRGPGNTIYF	TGTGCCAGCAGCGCCCGGGACAGGGGCCCTGGAAACACCATATATTTT
TRBV29-1	-	TRBJ2-3	-	CSVEVGGGADTQYF	TGCAGCGTTGAAGTAGGAGGGGGGGCAGATACGCAGTATTTT
TRBV29-1	TRBD1	TRBJ2-7	many	CSATGQGGHEQYF	TGCAGCGCGACGGGACAGGGAGGGCACGAGCAGTACTTC
TRBV5-1	-	TRBJ2-4	-	CASSLDGGGGKNIQYF	TGCGCCAGCAGCTTGGATGGAGGAGGGGGCAAAAACATTCAGTACTTC
TRBV29-1	TRBD2	TRBJ2-3	-	CSVDFSGSADTQYF	TGCAGCGTTGATTTTAGCGGGAGCGCAGATACGCAGTATTTT
TRBV5-1	TRBD2	TRBJ2-3	-	CASSWGREGHGTDTQYF	TGCGCCAGCAGCTGGGGGCGGGAGGGCCACGGCACAGATACGCAGTATTTT
TRBV28	TRBD1	TRBJ2-5	once	CASSKGQTHLQYF	TGTGCCAGCAGTAAGGGACAGACTCACTTGCAGTACTTC
TRBV7-6	-	TRBJ2-6	-	CASGHPGANVLTF	TGTGCCAGTGGGCATCCCGGGGCCAACGTCCTGACTTTC
TRBV28	TRBD1	TRBJ2-3	-	CASSSQGQGAPDTQYF	TGTGCCAGCAGTTCCCAGGGGCAGGGGGCCCCAGATACGCAGTATTTT
TRBV28	-	TRBJ2-7	-	CASTPMTGEQYF	TGTGCCAGCACTCCCATGACGGGCGAGCAGTACTTC
TRBV4-1	TRBD1	TRBJ1-1	-	CASSQLPGQGFTEAFF	TGCGCCAGCAGCCAATTGCCGGGACAGGGGTTCACTGAAGCTTTCTTT
TRBV30	TRBD2	TRBJ2-5	-	CAWSWSGSRETQYF	TGTGCCTGGTCCTGGAGCGGGAGCAGAGAGACCCAGTACTTC
TRBV28	-	TRBJ1-6	-	CASGQLNSPLHF	TGTGCCTCCGGACAGCTGAATTCACCCCTCCACTTT
TRBV7-2	-	TRBJ2-1	-	CASSLGGVFYNEQFF	TGTGCCAGCAGCTTAGGGGGGGTCTTCTACAATGAGCAGTTCTTC
TRBV7-2	-	TRBJ2-4	-	CASSYSLAKNIQYF	TGTGCCAGCAGCTATTCCCTAGCCAAAAACATTCAGTACTTC
TRBV28	TRBD1	TRBJ2-3	many	CASSMTGAVEDTQYF	TGTGCCAGCAGCATGACAGGGGCGGTGGAGGATACGCAGTATTTT
TRBV19	TRBD2	TRBJ2-1	-	CASSTSGRASLMEQFF	TGTGCCAGTAGTACGAGCGGGAGGGCCTCCCTCATGGAGCAGTTCTTC
TRBV7-2	-	TRBJ2-7	few	CASSRSPNEQYF	TGTGCCAGCAGCCGTTCGCCCAACGAGCAGTACTTC
TRBV7-9	TRBD2	TRBJ2-1	-	CASSGTSSYNEQFF	TGTGCCAGCAGCGGGACTAGCAGCTACAATGAGCAGTTCTTC
TRBV4-1	-	TRBJ2-7	-	CASSLAGASYEQYF	TGCGCCAGCAGCCTTGCAGGGGCCTCCTACGAGCAGTACTTC
TRBV29-1	-	TRBJ1-2	-	CSAILQGLGYGYTF	TGCAGCGCCATTTTACAGGGCTTAGGATACGGCTACACCTTC
TRBV7-9	-	TRBJ1-5	-	CASSAGHLSNQPQHF	TGTGCCAGCAGCGCCGGACACCTCAGCAATCAGCCCCAGCATTTT
TRBV23-1	-	TRBJ2-7	-	CASSTKGGPYEQYF	TGCGCCAGCAGTACAAAGGGGGGGCCCTACGAGCAGTACTTC
TRBV5-1	-	TRBJ2-5	-	CASSLVVGPQETQYF	TGCGCCAGCAGCTTGGTTGTTGGGCCCCAAGAGACCCAGTACTTC
TRBV5-6	-	TRBJ2-2	few	CASSLEGSGELFF	TGTGCCAGCAGCTTGGAAGGGTCCGGGGAGCTGTTTTTT
TRBV2	-	TRBJ2-1	-	CASSEEDLSSYNEQFF	TGTGCCAGCAGTGAAGAAGACCTGAGCTCCTACAATGAGCAGTTCTTC
TRBV28	-	TRBJ1-1	-	CASSLSVGGNTEAFF	TGTGCCAGCAGTTTATCGGTTGGTGGGAACACTGAAGCTTTCTTT
TRBV19	TRBD2	TRBJ2-2	-	CASSSGGSGTGELFF	TGTGCCAGTAGCTCCGGGGGGTCGGGCACCGGGGAGCTGTTTTTT
TRBV6-5	-	TRBJ1-2	-	CASRTDSNYGYTF	TGTGCCAGCAGGACCGACAGCAACTATGGCTACACCTTC
TRBV2	-	TRBJ2-3	few	CASSEPTDTQYF	TGTGCCAGCAGTGAACCGACAGACACGCAGTATTTT
TRBV7-3	-	TRBJ2-7	-	CASRGETGRENF	TGTGCCAGCAGGGGTGAGACAGGGAGGGAGAACTTC
TRBV10-3	-	TRBJ2-2	-	CAISRGRQNTGELFF	TGTGCCATCTCTCGCGGGCGACAGAACACCGGGGAGCTGTTTTTT
TRBV5-4	-	TRBJ2-5	-	CASSLEPTHPNPETQYF	TGTGCCAGCAGCTTGGAACCAACCCACCCCAACCCAGAGACCCAGTACTTC
TRBV28	-	TRBJ1-2	-	CASSLSYTGSYGYTF	TGTGCCAGCAGTTTAAGCTACACAGGGTCCTATGGCTACACCTTC
TRBV2	-	TRBJ2-3	many	CASSGPFLDTQYF	TGTGCCAGCAGCGGACCGTTTCTGGATACGCAGTATTTT
TRBV7-8	TRBD1	TRBJ1-1	-	CASSSDRETEAFF	TGTGCCAGCAGCTCCGACAGGGAAACTGAAGCTTTCTTT
TRBV12-5	TRBD2	TRBJ2-3	-	CASGPTTSGSTDTQYF	TGTGCTAGTGGCCCCACAACTAGCGGGAGCACAGATACGCAGTATTTT
TRBV4-1	TRBD1	TRBJ1-5	-	CASSQSRGGQLGQPQHF	TGCGCCAGCAGCCAAAGCCGGGGGGGACAGTTGGGACAGCCCCAGCATTTT
TRBV11-3	TRBD1	TRBJ2-7	-	CASSFRDRPYEQYF	TGTGCCAGCAGCTTCCGGGACAGACCCTACGAGCAGTACTTC
TRBV6-6	TRBD2	TRBJ2-7	-	CASSKGSGKSSYEQYF	TGTGCCAGCAGCAAGGGTAGCGGGAAGAGCTCCTACGAGCAGTACTTC
TRBV18	-	TRBJ1-6	-	CASSQTGGGYNSPLHF	TGTGCCAGCTCACAAACCGGGGGCGGCTATAATTCACCCCTCCACTTT
TRBV19	-	TRBJ1-2	-	CASSDRESGYGYTF	TGTGCCAGTAGCGATAGGGAAAGTGGCTATGGCTACACCTTC
TRBV11-2	TRBD1	TRBJ1-4	-	CASSLVDRVDEKLFF	TGTGCCAGCAGCTTAGTGGACAGGGTCGATGAAAAACTGTTTTTT